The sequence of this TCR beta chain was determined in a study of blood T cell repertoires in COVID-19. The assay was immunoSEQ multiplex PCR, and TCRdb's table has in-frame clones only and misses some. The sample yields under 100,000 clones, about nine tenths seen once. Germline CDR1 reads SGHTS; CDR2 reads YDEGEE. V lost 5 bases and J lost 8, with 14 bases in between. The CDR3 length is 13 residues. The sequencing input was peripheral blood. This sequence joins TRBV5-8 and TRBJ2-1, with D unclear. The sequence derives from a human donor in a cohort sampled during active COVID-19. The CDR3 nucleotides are TGTGCCAGCAGTCTTGATCAGTTTGATGAGCAGTTCTTC. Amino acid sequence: CASSLDQFDEQFF.